Detailed here is one T cell receptor (beta chain). This clonotype was recorded many times. The antigen it binds to is not known. Within one base of it there is no much larger clone, and no base qualities were kept. This record comes from a study of CD8 T cells in ankylosing spondylitis (dated by TCRdb to about 2017). The study in broad terms: To find TCR variants linked to disease, the study profiled T cell receptor beta repertoires in ankylosing spondylitis patients and healthy donors. The full study cohort comprised some 27 ankylosing spondylitis patients and some 110 healthy donors. Samples of peripheral blood were taken, and for ankylosing spondylitis patients, synovial fluid was collected as well. The paper's findings and limits, for the study overall: A CD8+ phenotype was shown by the disease-linked clones, which were found at relatively low frequencies in peripheral blood. The disease-linked clones were reported to be significantly enriched in matched synovial fluid samples from ankylosing spondylitis patients. Some of the motif variants had been reported before in the synovial fluid and blood of reactive arthritis patients, a finding that suggests common disease-initiation mechanisms. A TCR beta motif of several highly homologous amino acid variants appeared characteristic of blood from ankylosing spondylitis patients.

The listed sequencing device is Illumina HiSeq 2500. TCR beta libraries were prepared by quantitative 5'-RACE with molecular barcodes. Under the source paper's analysis protocol: To identify disease-linked TCR variants, a new computational method was used, one built on a probabilistic model of VDJ rearrangement. TCRdb reprocessing: public reads trimmed at Q25 with fastp, clones called with MiXCR, in-frame beta chains kept. All rows with the same CDR3 protein become a single entry with the most common DNA and genes. None of the V and J calls come from the authors' own analysis; TCRdb made them. For this sample the table gives around 490,000 distinct CDR3 sequences, of which less than 6% were detected only once. Around 3.5% of the sample rests with the top ten. The specimen was blood, either unsorted or a sorted T cell fraction (not recorded which). The clonotype comes from a male donor with ankylosing spondylitis.

This receptor carries the CDR3 CASSAQGQGRETQYF. The sequenced DNA is TGCGCCAGCAGCGCCCAGGGACAGGGTAGAGAGACCCAGTACTTC. The chain is made from TRBV4-3 and TRBJ2-5, with 9 central nucleotides matching TRBD1. Trimming leaves V shorter by 5 bases and J shorter by 4 bases, with the junction holding 8 bases beyond the gene matches. The germline V gene supplies CDR1 LGHNA and CDR2 YSLEER. From its cysteine to its phenylalanine, the CDR3 spans 15 amino acids. Only the CDR3 DNA is retained, 45 bases long and in frame from the first base.